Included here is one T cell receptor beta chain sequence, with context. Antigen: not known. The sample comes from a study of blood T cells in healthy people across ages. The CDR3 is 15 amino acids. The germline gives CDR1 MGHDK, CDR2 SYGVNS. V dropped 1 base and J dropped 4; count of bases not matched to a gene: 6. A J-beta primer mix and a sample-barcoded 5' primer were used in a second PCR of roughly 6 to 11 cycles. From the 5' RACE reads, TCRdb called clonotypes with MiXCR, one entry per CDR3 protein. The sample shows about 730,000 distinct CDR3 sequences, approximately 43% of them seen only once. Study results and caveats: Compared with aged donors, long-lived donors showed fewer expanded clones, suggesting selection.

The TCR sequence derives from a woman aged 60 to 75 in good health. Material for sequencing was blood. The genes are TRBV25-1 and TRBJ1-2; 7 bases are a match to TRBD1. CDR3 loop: CASSESDRVGYGYTF. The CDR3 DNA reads TGTGCCAGCAGTGAATCCGACAGGGTTGGCTATGGCTACACCTTC.